Detailed here is one T cell receptor (beta chain). Its matching antigen is unknown. The entry originates in a study of cytomegalovirus exposure and HLA in healthy donors. About the study: The Caucasian-associated ancestry cluster held less than 85% of some 420 genotyped donors.

Trimming pared 0 bases from V and 2 bases from J, leaving 12 bases between. The CDR3 totals 16 residues. Germline loops: CDR1 MNHNY, CDR2 SVGAGI (reference sequence). General observations from the study: The authors listed 164 TCR beta chains as cytomegalovirus-associated.

PCR amplification relied on 60 Vbeta primers (plus 13 Jbeta primers). In the original workflow: Per a later analysis, the number of unique TCR beta chains was about 80 million, of which roughly 9.9 million were shared. Sequenced by immunoSEQ multiplex PCR; TCRdb stores in-frame clones only, minus some. V and J calls and clone size follow that table, whereas D and trimming were derived from the DNA. This repertoire shows about 160,000 clones, 60% to 85% found once; its top ten account for approximately 3.1%. Specimen: PBMCs. This clonotype originated in a woman aged 40 to 50 in good health and CMV-seronegative. This chain uses TRBV6-6 with TRBJ2-3; TRBD1 might be the D (6 bases). This chain's CDR3 is CASSYSRDKPTDTQYF. CDR3 DNA sequence: TGTGCCAGCAGTTACTCTAGGGACAAGCCCACAGATACGCAGTATTTT.